The entry below gives a single T cell receptor (beta chain) sequence along with its context. The target antigen is unknown. This record belongs to a study of T cells expressing NK-cell markers. Study-level points and caveats: As a fraction of CD8+ T cells, dominant NKG2C+ clonotypes reached about 1.0-8% in roughly 6 donors. The CD3+CD56-NKG2C+ fraction of several donors was also led by these clonotypes. Whether the expanded NKG2C+ T cell clones recognized HCMV remained unclear.

The CDR3 extends over 16 amino acids. Researchers built TCR beta cDNA using 5'RACE template switching with UMIs. TCRdb reprocessed the 5' RACE reads and reports one entry per CDR3 protein, with no DNA. The sample features about 450,000 distinct CDR3 sequences, with 6% to 8% in its top ten. The sample consisted of blood T cells: a sorted CD56 or NKG2C T cell subset, CD4+ or CD8+ T cells, or bulk PBMC T cells (not recorded which). This clonotype was sampled from a woman between 18 and 69 years old in good health. The chain uses TRBV12-3 or TRBV12-4 and TRBJ2-5; the TRBD2 assignment by TCRdb is unverifiable without DNA. This chain's CDR3 is CASSLGLTSLQETQYF.